Below are 9 T cell receptor beta chains sequenced from a single sample in a study of OX40 agonist ivuxolimab in advanced cancers. Profiling relied on immunoSEQ multiplex PCR, and the TCRdb table lists in-frame clones only, not all of them. The table shows about 70,000 clones, with 80% to 95% occurring only once. Sample: CD4+ or CD8+ T cells sorted from blood, taken in a trial of the OX40 agonist ivuxolimab. The receptor source for this set is an adult with an advanced solid tumor such as melanoma, head and neck, liver or kidney cancer.

This clone came up once. This rearrangement joins TRBV6-1 to TRBJ2-7; 11 bases are shared with TRBD1. CDR3 size: 15 residues. CDR1 and CDR2 from the germline V gene are MNHNS and SASEGT. The J segment lost 2 bases and the V segment lost 4 bases, leaving 4 bases of the junction unmatched. This CDR3 is CASSVGGQGAYEQYF. Written as DNA, the CDR3 is TGTGCCAGCAGTGTGGGGGGACAGGGGGCCTACGAGCAGTACTTC.

For this clone: At one end, the junction sequence differs from germline, possibly due to a read error. The DNA of the CDR3 is TGTGCCAGCAGATTAGGGGGCAGCACTGAAGCTTTCTTT. It encodes CASRLGGSTEAFF. This chain joins TRBV11-2 and TRBJ1-1; 7 bases fit TRBD1. CDR1 is SGHAT, CDR2 FQNNGV, per germline. The CDR3 contains 13 residues.

The table lists this clone with a few counts. The chain joins TRBV4-3 to TRBJ2-7, with 8 bases lining up with TRBD1. CDR3 length: 15 amino acids. Germline CDR1 and CDR2: LGHNA and YSLEER. V lost 0 bases to trimming and J lost 6 bases; unmatched junction nucleotides: 7. The CDR3 loop reads CASSQDGDRWPEQYF. The CDR3 DNA follows: TGCGCCAGCAGCCAAGATGGGGACAGGTGGCCCGAGCAGTACTTC.

The chain links TRBV6-5 to TRBJ2-5; D is uncertain. Trimming pared 2 bases from V and 4 bases from J, leaving 5 bases between. Germline V lookup: CDR1 MNHEY, CDR2 SVGAGI. This CDR3 has 12 amino acids. CDR3 nucleotides: TGTGCCAGCAGTTACCACGGAGAGACCCAGTACTTC. Protein product: CASSYHGETQYF.

This clone appeared a single time. The chain couples TRBV15 to TRBJ1-6; 10 nucleotides align to TRBD1. This CDR3 is 16 amino acids long. Germline CDR1 LNHNV, CDR2 YYDKDF (reference sequence). V lost 5 bases to trimming and J lost 0 bases; unmatched junction nucleotides: 1. This chain's CDR3 is CATSRDRGSYNSPLHF. The DNA of the CDR3 is TGTGCCACCAGCCGGGACAGGGGCTCCTATAATTCACCCCTCCACTTT. The full variable domain, with the rest looked up from reference TRBV15 and TRBJ1-6, is DAMVIQNPRYQVTQFGKPVTLSCSQTLNHNVMYWYQQKSSQAPKLLFHYYDKDFNNEADTPDNFQSRRPNTSFCFLDIRSPGLGDTAMYLCATSRDRGSYNSPLHFGNGTRLTVT.

The chain combines TRBV5-6 with TRBJ2-1, with D tentatively TRBD1 or TRBD2 (5 bases each). The CDR3 runs 12 residues. Germline V gives CDR1 SGHDT, CDR2 YYEEEE. V lost 4 bases, J lost 12 bases, and 14 bases lay in between. CDR3 nucleotide sequence: TGTGCCAGCAGCGGGGACGGGGTGGGGCAGTTCTTC. As protein: CASSGDGVGQFF.

The chain recombines TRBV14 with TRBJ2-7; D unclear. Germline CDR1 SGHDN, CDR2 FVKESK. The CDR3 length is 12 residues. Trimming took 4 bases from V and 5 from J, leaving 9 bases between them. The CDR3 sequence is CASSLAVDEQYF. The CDR3 DNA is TGTGCCAGCAGCCTCGCGGTGGACGAGCAGTACTTC.

This clone has a single count. This sequence joins TRBV6-1 and TRBJ2-2; D tentatively fits TRBD1 or TRBD2 (5 bases each). The CDR3 runs to 15 residues. Germline V CDR1 and CDR2: MNHNS, SASEGT. V gave up 0 bases and J gave up 5 bases, with 10 bases separating them. The CDR3 is CASSEARGVTGELFF. For the CDR3, the DNA is TGTGCCAGCAGTGAAGCGAGAGGGGTAACCGGGGAGCTGTTTTTT.

The chain employs TRBV4-1 and TRBJ1-2; D unclear. Germline CDR1 and CDR2: MGHRA and YSYEKL. This CDR3 region has 14 residues. V lost 0 bases to trimming and J lost 4 bases, with 9 bases between them. The DNA for the CDR3 is TGCGCCAGCAGCCAAGAGGGCAACCTCTATGGCTACACCTTC. Amino acids: CASSQEGNLYGYTF.